The 6 T cell receptor beta chains in this list originate from one sample, sequenced in a study of T cells in localized non-small cell lung cancer. TCRdb's copy holds only in-frame clones and misses some; the assay was immunoSEQ multiplex PCR. The data hold 4,000 to 4,500 clones, with 35% to 45% observed a single time. The source was lung tumor tissue, collected before any cancer treatment. The source is a woman aged 35-75 years with stage I lung adenocarcinoma.

The genes are TRBV28 and TRBJ2-4; D unclear. V lost 5 bases and J lost 0, with 8 bases in between. Germline assignment: CDR1 MDHEN and CDR2 SYDVKM. This CDR3 is 14 amino acids long. The CDR3, as DNA: TGTGCCAGCAGTGTATTTTTAGCCAAAAACATTCAGTACTTC. Amino acids: CASSVFLAKNIQYF. Supplemented by reference TRBV28 and TRBJ2-4, the full variable domain reads DVKVTQSSRYLVKRTGEKVFLECVQDMDHENMFWYRQDPGLGLRLIYFSYDVKMKEKGDIPEGYSVSREKKERFSLILESASTNQTSMYLCASSVFLAKNIQYFGAGTRLSVL.

This clone was detected many times. V gene TRBV6-8 combines with J gene TRBJ2-6; TRBD2 aligns across 8 bases. The CDR3 contains 15 residues. Germline trimming cut 6 bases from V and 3 bases from J; bases unmatched to any gene: 4. The germline V gene encodes CDR1 MNHGY and CDR2 SAAAGT. The CDR3 here is CASSQAGVGANVLTF. The CDR3 DNA reads TGTGCCAGCAGCCAAGCGGGGGTTGGGGCCAACGTCCTGACTTTC.

This chain connects TRBV29-1 to TRBJ1-1, with D maybe TRBD1 (6 bases). Trimming left V 6 bases short and J 4 bases short, with 15 bases between. This CDR3 is 13 amino acids long. CDR1 and CDR2 from the germline V gene are SQVTM and ANQGSEA. The CDR3 sequence: CSVQGQESTEAFF. CDR3 sequence (DNA): TGCAGCGTCCAGGGGCAGGAGAGCACTGAAGCTTTCTTT.

The chain combines TRBV12-5 with TRBJ2-1; the match to TRBD2 covers 9 bases. The CDR3 sequence is 12 residues long. J was trimmed by 9 bases and V by 6 bases; bases with no gene match: 3. Germline values: CDR1 LGHNT, CDR2 FRNRAP. Written as DNA, the CDR3 is TGTGCTAGTGGGACTAGCGGTCCTGAGCAGTTCTTC. This codes for CASGTSGPEQFF.

This clone was seen only a few times. J is TRBJ2-5 and V is TRBV28; either TRBD1 or TRBD2 may supply D (5 bases each). CDR3 length: 13 amino acids. Germline loops: CDR1 MDHEN, CDR2 SYDVKM. The V and J ends lost 6 bases and 8 bases respectively, with 16 bases between them. The CDR3 loop is CASRASGALTQYF. DNA of the CDR3: TGTGCCAGCAGGGCGTCCGGGGCCCTAACCCAGTACTTC.

This chain links TRBV6-8 with TRBJ2-7; D is unclear. The V end lost 5 bases, the J end lost 7 bases, and 24 bases lay between the germline ends. Per the germline V gene, CDR1 is MNHGY and CDR2 is SAAAGT. The CDR3 sequence is 16 residues long. CDR3 DNA sequence: TGTGCCAGCAGTCCGAGATATATTCTCACCTCCGGGGAGCAGTACTTC. Translating it yields CASSPRYILTSGEQYF.